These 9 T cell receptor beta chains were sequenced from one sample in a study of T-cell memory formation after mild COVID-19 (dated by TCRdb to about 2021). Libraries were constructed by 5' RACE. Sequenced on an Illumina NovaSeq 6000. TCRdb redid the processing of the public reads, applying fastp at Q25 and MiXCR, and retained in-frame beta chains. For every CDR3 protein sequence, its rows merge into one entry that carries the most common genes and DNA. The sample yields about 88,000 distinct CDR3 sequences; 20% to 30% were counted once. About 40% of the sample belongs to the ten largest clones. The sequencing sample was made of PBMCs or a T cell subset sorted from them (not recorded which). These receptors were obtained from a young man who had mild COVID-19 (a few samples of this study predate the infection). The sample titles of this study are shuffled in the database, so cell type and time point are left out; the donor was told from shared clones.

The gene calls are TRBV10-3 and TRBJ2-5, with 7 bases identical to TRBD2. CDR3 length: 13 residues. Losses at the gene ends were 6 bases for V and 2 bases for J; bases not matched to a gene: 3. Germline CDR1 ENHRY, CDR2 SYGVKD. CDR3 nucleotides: TGTGCCATCAGCCGGGACTATCAAGAGACCCAGTACTTC. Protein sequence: CAISRDYQETQYF.

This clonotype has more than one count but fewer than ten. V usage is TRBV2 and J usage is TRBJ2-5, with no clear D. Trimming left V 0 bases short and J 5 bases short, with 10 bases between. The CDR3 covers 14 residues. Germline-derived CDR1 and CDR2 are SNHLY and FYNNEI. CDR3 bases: TGTGCCAGCAGTGAAGCGGAGCCGTTGGAGACCCAGTACTTC. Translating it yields CASSEAEPLETQYF.

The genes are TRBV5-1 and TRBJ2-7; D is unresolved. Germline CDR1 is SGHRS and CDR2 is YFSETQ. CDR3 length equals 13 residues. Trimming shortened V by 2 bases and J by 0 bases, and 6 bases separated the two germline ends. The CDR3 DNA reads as TGCGCCAGCAGCTTTGGGGACTCCTACGAGCAGTACTTC. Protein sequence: CASSFGDSYEQYF.

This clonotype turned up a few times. The CDR3 is CASSPPLAGEQETQYF. In DNA form, the CDR3 reads TGTGCCAGCAGCCCTCCCCTAGCGGGGGAGCAAGAGACCCAGTACTTC. V gene TRBV7-9 combines with J gene TRBJ2-5; 10 nucleotides align to TRBD2. Looked up from germline, CDR1 is SEHNR and CDR2 is FQNEAQ (reference sequence). The V segment lost 5 bases and the J segment 2 bases; nucleotides outside the gene matches: 8. The CDR3 has 16 residues.

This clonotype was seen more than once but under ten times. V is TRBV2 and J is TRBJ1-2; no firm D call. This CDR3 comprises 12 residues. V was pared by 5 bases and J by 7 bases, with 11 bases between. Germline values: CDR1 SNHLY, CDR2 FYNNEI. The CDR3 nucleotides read TGTGCCAGCAGTACCACCCAACCTGGCTACACCTTC. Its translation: CASSTTQPGYTF. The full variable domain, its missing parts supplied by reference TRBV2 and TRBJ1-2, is EPEVTQTPSHQVTQMGQEVILRCVPISNHLYFYWYRQILGQKVEFLVSFYNNEISEKSEIFDDQFSVERPDGSNFTLKIRSTKLEDSAMYFCASSTTQPGYTFGSGTRLTVV.

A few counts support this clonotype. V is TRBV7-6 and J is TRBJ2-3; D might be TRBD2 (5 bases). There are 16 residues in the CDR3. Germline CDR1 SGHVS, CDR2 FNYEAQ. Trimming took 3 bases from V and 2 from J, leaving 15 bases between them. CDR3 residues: CASSFSGRRLTDTQYF. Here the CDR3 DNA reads TGTGCCAGCAGCTTCAGCGGTAGGCGGCTCACAGATACGCAGTATTTT.

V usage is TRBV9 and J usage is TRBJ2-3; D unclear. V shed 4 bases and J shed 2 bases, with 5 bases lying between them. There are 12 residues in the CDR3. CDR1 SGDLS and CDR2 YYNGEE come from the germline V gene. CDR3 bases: TGTGCCAGCAGCCCAAACACAGATACGCAGTATTTT. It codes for CASSPNTDTQYF.

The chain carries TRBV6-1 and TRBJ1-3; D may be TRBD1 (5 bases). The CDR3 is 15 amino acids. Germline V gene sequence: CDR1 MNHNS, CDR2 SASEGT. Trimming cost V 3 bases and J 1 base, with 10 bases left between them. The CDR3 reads CASSDGAVSGNTIYF. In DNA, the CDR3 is TGTGCCAGCAGTGATGGGGCAGTTTCTGGAAACACCATATATTTT.

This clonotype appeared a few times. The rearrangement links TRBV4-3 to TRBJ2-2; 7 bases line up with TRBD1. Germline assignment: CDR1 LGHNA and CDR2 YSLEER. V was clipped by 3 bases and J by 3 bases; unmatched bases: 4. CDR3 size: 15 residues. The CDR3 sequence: CASSQTGFHTGELFF. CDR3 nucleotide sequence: TGCGCCAGCAGCCAGACAGGGTTCCACACCGGGGAGCTGTTTTTT.